These 9 T cell receptor beta chains came from one sample sequenced in a study of cytomegalovirus exposure and HLA in healthy donors (dated 2017 in TCRdb). Preparation of the library involved the immunoSEQ multiplex PCR assay. TCRdb provides this immuneACCESS table in a form limited to in-frame rearrangements. Some clones are lacking; in checked studies, under half of them reflect an unresolved V gene, and why the rest are absent is not known. The sample profile shows about 120,000 clones; 80% to 90% of them were found once. Together, the top ten hold around 4.5% of the sample. Source material: PBMCs. These receptors all stem from a man between 18 and 29 years old in good health and CMV-seropositive.

This clone was recorded only once. The chain employs TRBV9 and TRBJ2-3; TRBD2 matches at 8 bases. This CDR3 spans 16 amino acids. V dropped 0 bases and J dropped 2; count of bases not matched to a gene: 5. The germline CDR1 and CDR2 sequences are SGDLS and YYNGEE. Here the CDR3 DNA reads TGTGCCAGCAGCGTAGTGGCGGGGGGACTCACAGATACGCAGTATTTT. This sequence encodes CASSVVAGGLTDTQYF.

This sequence joins TRBV28 and TRBJ1-1; 7 nucleotides line up with TRBD1. V was pared by 3 bases and J by 1 base, with 23 bases of the junction left unmatched. The CDR3 is made up of 21 amino acids. Germline loops: CDR1 MDHEN, CDR2 SYDVKM. DNA of the CDR3: TGTGCCAGCAGTTTGCGGATGGTTGGGACCGGGACAGCTTACAAGAACACTGAAGCTTTCTTT. This translates into CASSLRMVGTGTAYKNTEAFF. The full variable domain, completed using reference TRBV28 and TRBJ1-1, is DVKVTQSSRYLVKRTGEKVFLECVQDMDHENMFWYRQDPGLGLRLIYFSYDVKMKEKGDIPEGYSVSREKKERFSLILESASTNQTSMYLCASSLRMVGTGTAYKNTEAFFGQGTRLTVV.

The chain uses TRBV5-1 and TRBJ1-2; 8 bases are a match to TRBD1. Trimming removed 7 bases from V and 4 bases from J; junction bases left unmatched: 6. Looked up from germline, CDR1 is SGHRS and CDR2 is YFSETQ. This CDR3 is 13 amino acids long. The CDR3 DNA follows: TGCGCCAGCCCAAAGGGACAGGTCTATGGCTACACCTTC. Translated, it gives CASPKGQVYGYTF.

About this clone: Other DNA sequences within the sample encode an identical CDR3. CDR3 nucleotide sequence: TGTGCCAGCAGTGACTCGGGCGGGGGGGCAGATACGCAGTATTTT. Protein: CASSDSGGGADTQYF. The chain employs TRBV6-4 and TRBJ2-3; TRBD2 aligns across 9 bases. CDR1 is MRHNA, CDR2 SNTAGT, per germline. CDR3 length: 15 residues. The trim removed 0 bases at V and 4 bases at J, leaving 2 bases unmatched.

The chain is built from TRBV27 and TRBJ1-6; D gene ambiguous. The CDR3 covers 16 residues. The germline V gene encodes CDR1 MNHEY and CDR2 SMNVEV (reference sequence). V lost 7 bases, J lost 7 bases, and 20 bases lay in between. This CDR3 is CASTSKLEALNSPLHF. The DNA of the CDR3 is TGTGCCAGCACCTCTAAACTGGAGGCATTAAATTCACCCCTCCACTTT.

The chain couples TRBV6-1 to TRBJ1-2; 7 bases are a match to TRBD1. Germline loops: CDR1 MNHNS, CDR2 SASEGT. The CDR3 covers 12 residues. V lost 8 bases to trimming and J lost 3 bases; unmatched junction nucleotides: 3. The CDR3 region is CASGQDHYGYTF. The CDR3 coding sequence is TGTGCCAGCGGACAGGATCACTATGGCTACACCTTC.

The count of this clone is one. V gene TRBV19 combines with J gene TRBJ2-3, with D uncertain. This CDR3 is built from 15 residues. The V end was cut by 7 bases, the J end by 2 bases, with 16 bases between. The germline CDR1 and CDR2 sequences are LNHDA and SQIVND (reference sequence). The DNA for the CDR3 is TGTGCCAGTACCTTAACCGGGTTAGTCACAGATACGCAGTATTTT. Its protein product is CASTLTGLVTDTQYF.

CDR3 DNA: TGTGCCAGCAGTGAAGTAGCAGGGGGCAATCAGCCCCAGCATTTT. This codes for CASSEVAGGNQPQHF. The chain uses TRBV2 and TRBJ1-5, with D maybe TRBD1 (6 bases). V was pared by 1 base and J by 2 bases, with 9 bases between. The germline V gene has CDR1 SNHLY and CDR2 FYNNEI. This CDR3 contains 15 residues.

This chain connects TRBV7-2 to TRBJ1-2; weak D call: TRBD1 (5 bases). Germline V gene sequence: CDR1 SGHTA, CDR2 FQGNSA. The CDR3 is made up of 15 amino acids. Trimming removed 1 base from V and 7 bases from J, with 16 bases in between. CDR3 DNA: TGTGCCAGCAGCTTAGAAACCCTAGGGAGGGGTGGCTACACCTTC. This gives the protein CASSLETLGRGGYTF.